These 32 T cell receptor beta chains were all obtained from the same sample, sequenced in a study of blood T cell repertoires in COVID-19. TCRdb's copy holds only in-frame clones and misses some; the assay was immunoSEQ multiplex PCR. The sample includes about 220,000 clones, approximately 83% of them seen just once. Sequencing used PBMCs or T cells enriched from blood (not recorded which). The source is a woman in her thirties or forties with acute COVID-19.

This clone showed up just a few times. This may stem from a read error, because a much larger clone lies one nucleotide away. V usage is TRBV11-2 and J usage is TRBJ2-7; 8 nucleotides align to TRBD2. The V gene's germline CDR1 is SGHAT and CDR2 FQNNGV. With 2 bases clipped from V and 2 bases from J, the junction kept 2 bases outside the gene matches. This CDR3 region has 14 residues. The CDR3 DNA reads TGTGCCAGCAGCTTATCGGGGGGGCCCTACGAGCAGTACTTC. Amino acid sequence: CASSLSGGPYEQYF. The full variable domain, its missing parts supplied by reference TRBV11-2 and TRBJ2-7, is EAGVAQSPRYKIIEKRQSVAFWCNPISGHATLYWYQQILGQGPKLLIQFQNNGVVDDSQLPKDRFSAERLKGVDSTLKIQPAKLEDSAVYLCASSLSGGPYEQYFGPGTRLTVT.

This chain joins TRBV18 and TRBJ1-4; a weak D match, TRBD1 (6 bases). The CDR3 is 15 residues long. V lost 3 bases and J 3 bases, leaving 11 bases between the germline ends. Germline V lookup: CDR1 KGHSH, CDR2 LQKENI. CDR3 amino acids: CASSPDRTANEKLFF. In nucleotides, the CDR3 is TGTGCCAGCTCACCCGATCGGACAGCTAATGAAAAACTGTTTTTT.

CDR3 sequence (DNA): TGTGCCTGGATGGGGAGCTCCTACAATGAGCAGTTCTTC. The encoded protein is CAWMGSSYNEQFF. V and J are TRBV30 and TRBJ2-1; TRBD2 might be the D (5 bases). The germline gives CDR1 GTSNPN, CDR2 SVGIG (reference sequence). This CDR3 region has 13 residues. V dropped 4 bases and J dropped 0 bases, with 7 bases sitting between them.

The chain joins TRBV30 to TRBJ1-1; maybe TRBD1 (6 bases). CDR3 size: 15 residues. Germline CDR1 and CDR2: GTSNPN and SVGIG (reference sequence). Trimming removed 1 base at V and 1 base at J, with 13 bases between. DNA for the CDR3: TGTGCCTGGAGTGCGCAAAAGGGACAGAACACTGAAGCTTTCTTT. It specifies CAWSAQKGQNTEAFF. Supplemented by reference TRBV30 and TRBJ1-1, the full variable domain reads SQTIHQWPATLVQPVGSPLSLECTVEGTSNPNLYWYRQAAGRGLQLLFYSVGIGQISSEVPQNLSASRPQDRQFILSSKKLLLSDSGFYLCAWSAQKGQNTEAFFGQGTRLTVV.

The gene calls are TRBV5-4 and TRBJ1-1; tentatively, D is TRBD1 (6 bases). The germline gives CDR1 SGHNT, CDR2 YYREEE (reference sequence). The CDR3 contains 18 residues. Trimming left V 0 bases short and J 0 bases short, with 18 bases between. CDR3 sequence reads: CASSLVGGGSPLNTEAFF. CDR3 sequence (DNA): TGTGCCAGCAGCTTGGTGGGGGGGGGCTCCCCCCTGAACACTGAAGCTTTCTTT.

Only a few counts were recorded for this clone. V is TRBV16 and J is TRBJ1-3; 7 bases map to TRBD1. This CDR3 region has 17 residues. Germline V gene sequence: CDR1 KGHSY, CDR2 FQNENV. The junction had 9 bases not matched to a gene; V was cut back by 4 bases and J by 0 bases. In DNA form, the CDR3 reads TGTGCCAGCAGCCGTCCGGGACAGATATCCTCTGGAAACACCATATATTTT. It codes for CASSRPGQISSGNTIYF.

The rearrangement joins TRBV7-2 to TRBJ2-1; 8 bases fit TRBD2. J lost 6 bases, V lost 1 base, and 5 bases had no gene match. Germline CDR1 SGHTA, CDR2 FQGNSA. The CDR3 is made up of 15 amino acids. CDR3 DNA sequence: TGTGCCAGCAGCTTAGTTGCCAGCGGGAGCAATGAGCAGTTCTTC. Encoded protein: CASSLVASGSNEQFF. Using reference TRBV7-2 and TRBJ2-1 for the parts outside the CDR3, the full variable domain is GAGVSQSPSNKVTEKGKDVELRCDPISGHTALYWYRQSLGQGLEFLIYFQGNSAPDKSGLPSDRFSAERTGGSVSTLTIQRTQQEDSAVYLCASSLVASGSNEQFFGPGTRLTVL.

The chain recombines TRBV27 with TRBJ2-7; TRBD2 matches 9 bases. The CDR3 loop spans 16 amino acids. From germline, CDR1 is MNHEY and CDR2 SMNVEV (reference sequence). With 2 bases clipped from V and 3 bases from J, the junction kept 8 bases outside the gene matches. The CDR3: CASSLGDWREGYEQYF. CDR3 bases: TGTGCCAGCAGTTTAGGGGATTGGCGGGAGGGCTACGAGCAGTACTTC.

This chain uses TRBV10-3 with TRBJ1-1; tentatively, D is TRBD1 (5 bases). This CDR3 comprises 15 residues. The V end was cut by 2 bases, the J end by 1 base, with 11 bases between. Per germline, CDR1 ENHRY and CDR2 SYGVKD. The CDR3 nucleotides read TGTGCCATCAGTGAGCCGACAGCCCCGAACACTGAAGCTTTCTTT. Amino acid sequence: CAISEPTAPNTEAFF.

Notes on this clone: Other DNA sequences in this sample translate to the same CDR3. The rearrangement joins TRBV5-6 to TRBJ1-2, with D possibly being TRBD1 (5 bases). CDR1 and CDR2 (germline): SGHDT, YYEEEE. This CDR3 contains 14 residues. The V end was cut by 1 base, the J end by 4 bases, with 11 bases between. CDR3 coding DNA: TGTGCCAGCAGCTTGCCAGGGTCTGTCTATGGCTACACCTTC. It yields the protein CASSLPGSVYGYTF.

The table lists this clone with a few counts. This sequence joins TRBV18 and TRBJ2-1; TRBD2 matches 7 bases. Trimming cost V 4 bases and J 5 bases; bases outside gene matches: 11. Germline V gives CDR1 KGHSH, CDR2 LQKENI. The CDR3 runs 16 residues. The CDR3 here is CASSHSSGRANNEQFF. The CDR3 nucleotides are TGTGCCAGCTCACATAGTAGTGGGAGGGCCAACAATGAGCAGTTCTTC.

The chain is built from TRBV5-8 and TRBJ2-3; 7 nucleotides align to TRBD1. Germline V gene lookup returns CDR1 SGHTS and CDR2 YDEGEE. This CDR3 comprises 16 residues. Trimming took 4 bases from V and 2 from J; bases not matched to a gene: 10. CDR3 loop: CASSLRVTGITDTQYF. The CDR3 DNA is TGTGCCAGCAGCCTTAGGGTGACAGGGATCACAGATACGCAGTATTTT.

This clone was seen a single time. Written as DNA, the CDR3 is TGTGCCAGCAGCAGAATTGGTAGCGGGATCTTTGAGACCCAGTACTTC. Amino acid sequence: CASSRIGSGIFETQYF. The rearrangement uses TRBV6-2 or TRBV6-3 and TRBJ2-5, with 8 bases lining up with TRBD2. V lost 6 bases to trimming and J lost 5 bases; unmatched junction nucleotides: 14. The CDR3 sequence is 16 residues long. CDR1 and CDR2 (germline): MNHEY, SVGEGT.

This rearrangement joins TRBV7-2 to TRBJ1-1, with 7 bases identical to TRBD1. Germline V gene lookup returns CDR1 SGHTA and CDR2 FQGNSA. The CDR3 extends over 13 amino acids. The V and J ends lost 8 bases and 6 bases, in that order; junction bases with no gene match: 9. CDR3 DNA sequence: TGTGCCAGCTATTACAGGGGTGGAGCTGAAGCTTTCTTT. Protein: CASYYRGGAEAFF.

V gene TRBV7-2 combines with J gene TRBJ2-7, with 9 positions matching TRBD1. The CDR3 has 14 residues. With 5 bases clipped from V and 12 bases from J, the junction kept 14 bases outside the gene matches. The V gene's germline CDR1 is SGHTA and CDR2 FQGNSA. CDR3 loop: CASSPSSDRGKGYF. The CDR3 coding sequence is TGTGCCAGCAGCCCTAGTTCTGACAGGGGGAAAGGGTACTTC.

The genes are TRBV7-2 and TRBJ2-7, with TRBD2 matching 12 bases. The J segment lost 4 bases and the V segment lost 1 base, leaving 11 bases of the junction unmatched. This CDR3 contains 18 residues. From germline, CDR1 is SGHTA and CDR2 FQGNSA. CDR3 protein: CASSLGLRLAGAGYEQYF. The CDR3 DNA reads as TGTGCCAGCAGCTTAGGTTTAAGACTAGCGGGGGCCGGGTACGAGCAGTACTTC.

V is TRBV2 and J is TRBJ2-6, with a tentative D call TRBD1 (5 bases). CDR3 size: 17 residues. V lost 9 bases to trimming and J lost 1 base, with 19 bases between them. Germline V gene lookup returns CDR1 SNHLY and CDR2 FYNNEI. The CDR3 here is CARPTGSTQSGANVLTF. The CDR3 DNA reads TGTGCCAGGCCCACAGGTTCTACCCAGTCTGGGGCCAACGTCCTGACTTTC.

This chain uses TRBV6-5 with TRBJ2-1, with D hard to call. This CDR3 is 11 amino acids long. From germline, CDR1 is MNHEY and CDR2 SVGAGI. V gave up 4 bases and J gave up 5 bases, with 3 bases separating them. The CDR3 DNA sequence: TGTGCCAGCAGTTCTCACAATGAGCAGTTCTTC. Its protein is CASSSHNEQFF.

The J gene is TRBJ2-3, the V gene TRBV5-1, with 9 bases fitting TRBD2. The CDR3 contains 15 residues. Unmatched junction bases numbered 3, after V lost 3 bases and J lost 1 base. Germline CDR1 reads SGHRS; CDR2 reads YFSETQ. CDR3 in amino acids: CASSYSGGRTDTQYF. The CDR3 DNA is TGCGCCAGCAGCTATAGCGGGGGACGCACAGATACGCAGTATTTT.

V gene TRBV21-1 combines with J gene TRBJ2-6; the table's D call TRBD2 went unverified against the DNA. TRBV21-1 is marked as a pseudogene. The length of the CDR3 is 15 residues. This CDR3 is CASSKCVSGANVLTF. As DNA, the CDR3 is TGTGCCAGCAGCAAGTGTGTAAGCGGGGCCAACGTCCTGACTTTC.

The genes are TRBV28 and TRBJ2-1, with 11 bases that match TRBD2. There are 16 residues in the CDR3. After removal of 8 bases from V and 6 bases from J, the junction contained 12 bases not matched to a gene. Germline values: CDR1 MDHEN, CDR2 SYDVKM. For the CDR3, the DNA is TGTGCCAGCCGTAGCGGGAGGGGGTTGTCGGGCAATGAGCAGTTCTTC. This sequence encodes CASRSGRGLSGNEQFF.

This rearrangement joins TRBV30 to TRBJ1-1; perhaps TRBD1 as D (5 bases). The CDR3 is made up of 12 amino acids. V was trimmed by 0 bases and J by 8 bases, leaving 10 bases between them. CDR1 and CDR2 from the germline V gene are GTSNPN and SVGIG (reference sequence). The CDR3 DNA reads TGTGCCTGGAGTGTACGCGGGGGAGAAGCTTTCTTT. It codes for CAWSVRGGEAFF.

J is TRBJ1-4 and V is TRBV24-1; D uncertain. Trimming removed 2 bases from V and 4 bases from J, with 4 bases in between. This CDR3 comprises 13 residues. Germline lookup yields CDR1 KGHDR and CDR2 SFDVKD. The CDR3 sequence: CATSDSHNEKLFF. CDR3 nucleotide sequence: TGTGCCACCAGTGATTCCCATAATGAAAAACTGTTTTTT.

The chain joins TRBV30 to TRBJ2-7; 12 bases line up with TRBD2. Losses at the gene ends were 0 bases for V and 2 bases for J; bases not matched to a gene: 2. There are 15 residues in the CDR3. The germline V gene encodes CDR1 GTSNPN and CDR2 SVGIG (reference sequence). The CDR3 region has the DNA TGTGCCTGGAGTGTATGGACTAGCGGGACCTACGAGCAGTACTTC. This encodes CAWSVWTSGTYEQYF.

The V gene is TRBV7-8, the J gene TRBJ1-1; D is possibly TRBD1 (5 bases). CDR1 is SGHVS and CDR2 is FQNEAQ in the germline V gene. This CDR3 is built from 12 residues. V lost 5 bases to trimming and J lost 5 bases, with 9 bases between them. The CDR3 DNA is TGTGCCAGCAGCCTGGGACTGACTGAAGCTTTCTTT. Translated, it gives CASSLGLTEAFF.

This rearrangement joins TRBV29-1 to TRBJ2-7; 12 nucleotides match TRBD1. The CDR3 has 14 amino acids. V lost 6 bases to trimming and J lost 4 bases; unmatched junction nucleotides: 7. Germline CDR1 SQVTM, CDR2 ANQGSEA. CDR3 DNA: TGCAGCGTCGCTCGGGACAGGGGGCCTTACGAGCAGTACTTC. It codes for CSVARDRGPYEQYF.

The chain joins TRBV20-1 to TRBJ2-2; maybe TRBD1 (6 bases). CDR1 is DFQATT and CDR2 is SNEGSKA in the germline V gene (reference sequence). The CDR3 totals 15 residues. V was cut by 3 bases and J by 7 bases, with 18 bases left in between. CDR3 bases: TGCAGTGCTAGTGGGGGACGACCCAGGGGCGGGGAGCTGTTTTTT. Amino acids: CSASGGRPRGGELFF.

The chain has TRBV19 and TRBJ1-2; 7 bases are shared with TRBD1. The CDR3 is 17 residues long. The junction had 14 bases not matched to a gene; V was cut back by 4 bases and J by 3 bases. Germline assignment: CDR1 LNHDA and CDR2 SQIVND (reference sequence). The DNA for the CDR3 is TGTGCCAGTAGTAGGCGCCGACAAACGGGGACAGACTATGGCTACACCTTC. As protein: CASSRRRQTGTDYGYTF.

V usage is TRBV19 and J usage is TRBJ2-2, with TRBD1 identical over 8 bases. Germline V CDR1 and CDR2: LNHDA, SQIVND (reference sequence). The CDR3 runs 16 residues. J lost 6 bases, V lost 3 bases, and 9 bases had no gene match. The CDR3 nucleotides read TGTGCCAGTAGTATCTGGGGCCAGGGGGCCTCCGGGGAGCTGTTTTTT. Its translation is CASSIWGQGASGELFF.

The chain combines TRBV5-1 with TRBJ2-5, with 8 bases identical to TRBD2. V shed 1 base, J shed 5 bases, and the junction held 7 bases outside the gene matches. Germline values: CDR1 SGHRS, CDR2 YFSETQ. CDR3 length equals 15 residues. CDR3 residues: CASSLTRGGSETQYF. DNA for the CDR3: TGCGCCAGCAGCTTGACCCGGGGGGGCTCGGAGACCCAGTACTTC.

The chain joins TRBV18 to TRBJ2-7, with TRBD1 identical over 7 bases. The CDR3 runs to 16 residues. Germline CDR1 is KGHSH and CDR2 is LQKENI. V trimming: 0 bases; J trimming: 1 base; junction bases outside the gene matches: 6. The CDR3: CASSPPTSQGSYEQYF. The DNA for the CDR3 is TGTGCCAGCTCACCACCTACGTCACAGGGGTCCTACGAGCAGTACTTC.

The V and J genes are TRBV5-8 and TRBJ1-2, with D uncertain. Germline V gives CDR1 SGHTS, CDR2 YDEGEE. This CDR3 comprises 15 residues. V dropped 5 bases and J dropped 4 bases, with 18 bases sitting between them. This CDR3 is CASSRDKDRGYGYTF. CDR3 DNA sequence: TGTGCCAGCAGTCGAGACAAAGACCGTGGCTATGGCTACACCTTC.